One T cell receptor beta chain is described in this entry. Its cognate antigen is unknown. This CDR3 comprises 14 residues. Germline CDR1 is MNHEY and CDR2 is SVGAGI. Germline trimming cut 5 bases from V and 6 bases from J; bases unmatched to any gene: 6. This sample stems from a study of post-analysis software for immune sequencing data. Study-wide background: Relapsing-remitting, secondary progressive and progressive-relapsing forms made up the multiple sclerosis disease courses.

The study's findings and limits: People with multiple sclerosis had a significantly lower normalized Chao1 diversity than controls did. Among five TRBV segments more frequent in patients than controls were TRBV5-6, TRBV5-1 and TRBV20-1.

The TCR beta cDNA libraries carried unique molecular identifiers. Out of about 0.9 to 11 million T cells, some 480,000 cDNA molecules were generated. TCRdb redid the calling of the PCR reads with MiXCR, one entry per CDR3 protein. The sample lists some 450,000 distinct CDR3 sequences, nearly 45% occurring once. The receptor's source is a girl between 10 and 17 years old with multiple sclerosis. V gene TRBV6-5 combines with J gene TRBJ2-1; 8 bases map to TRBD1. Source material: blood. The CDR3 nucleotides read TGTGCCAGCAGTCCCGGGACAGGATTCAATGAGCAGTTCTTC. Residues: CASSPGTGFNEQFF.